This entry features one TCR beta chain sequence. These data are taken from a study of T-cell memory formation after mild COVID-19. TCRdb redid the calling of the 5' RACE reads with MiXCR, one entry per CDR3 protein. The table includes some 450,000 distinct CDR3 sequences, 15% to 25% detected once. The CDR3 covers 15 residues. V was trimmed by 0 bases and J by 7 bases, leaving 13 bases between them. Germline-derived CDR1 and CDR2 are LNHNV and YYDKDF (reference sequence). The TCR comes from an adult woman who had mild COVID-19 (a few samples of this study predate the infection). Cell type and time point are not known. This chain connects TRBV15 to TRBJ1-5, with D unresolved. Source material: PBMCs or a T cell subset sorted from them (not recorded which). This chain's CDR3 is CATSRDRGQEQPQHF. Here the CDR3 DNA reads TGTGCCACCAGCAGAGATCGGGGTCAGGAGCAGCCCCAGCATTTT.